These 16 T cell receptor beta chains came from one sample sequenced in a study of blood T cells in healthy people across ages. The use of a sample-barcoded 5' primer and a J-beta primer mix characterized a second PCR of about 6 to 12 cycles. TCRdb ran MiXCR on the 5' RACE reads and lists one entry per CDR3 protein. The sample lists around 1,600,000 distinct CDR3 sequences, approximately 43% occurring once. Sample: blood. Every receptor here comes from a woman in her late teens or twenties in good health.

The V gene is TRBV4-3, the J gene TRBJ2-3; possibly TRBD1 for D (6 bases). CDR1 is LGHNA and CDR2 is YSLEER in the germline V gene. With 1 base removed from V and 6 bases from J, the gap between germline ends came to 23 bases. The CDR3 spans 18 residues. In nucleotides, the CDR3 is TGCGCCAGCAGCCAAGCATTAACTCCTATGGGGGCCCAGGATACGCAGTATTTT. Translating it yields CASSQALTPMGAQDTQYF.

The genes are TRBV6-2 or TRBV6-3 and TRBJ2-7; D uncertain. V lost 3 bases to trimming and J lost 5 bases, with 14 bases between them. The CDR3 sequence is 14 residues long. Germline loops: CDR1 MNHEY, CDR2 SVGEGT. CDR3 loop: CASSYGDIPHEQYF. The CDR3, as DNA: TGTGCCAGCAGTTATGGTGACATCCCCCACGAGCAGTACTTC.

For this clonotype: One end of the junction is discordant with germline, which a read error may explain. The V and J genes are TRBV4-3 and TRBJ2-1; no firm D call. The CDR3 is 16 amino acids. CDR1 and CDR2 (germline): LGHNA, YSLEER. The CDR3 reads CASSQEWQSSCNEQFF. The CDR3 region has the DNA TGCGCCAGCAGCCAAGAATGGCAGAGCTCCTGCAATGAGCAGTTCTTC.

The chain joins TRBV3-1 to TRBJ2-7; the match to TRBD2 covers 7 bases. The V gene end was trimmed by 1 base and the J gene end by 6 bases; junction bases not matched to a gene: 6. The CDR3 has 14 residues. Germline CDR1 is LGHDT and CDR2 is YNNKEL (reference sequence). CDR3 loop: CASSQGGRHGEQYF. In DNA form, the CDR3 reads TGTGCCAGCAGCCAAGGCGGGAGACACGGCGAGCAGTACTTC.

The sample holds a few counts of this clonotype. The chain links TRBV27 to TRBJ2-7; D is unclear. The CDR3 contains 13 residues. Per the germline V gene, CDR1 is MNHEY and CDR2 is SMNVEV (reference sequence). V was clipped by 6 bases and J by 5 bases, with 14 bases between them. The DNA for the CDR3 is TGTGCCAGCAGCCTCCTCCTCAACGACGAGCAGTACTTC. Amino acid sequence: CASSLLLNDEQYF.

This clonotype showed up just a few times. CDR3 nucleotides: TGTGCCACCAGTGATGGTGGCAGGGGGCATTTAGATACGCAGTATTTT. Its translation is CATSDGGRGHLDTQYF. The chain couples TRBV24-1 to TRBJ2-3; TRBD1 matches at 8 bases. Trimming cost V 3 bases and J 5 bases; bases outside gene matches: 9. The germline V gene encodes CDR1 KGHDR and CDR2 SFDVKD. The CDR3 totals 16 residues.

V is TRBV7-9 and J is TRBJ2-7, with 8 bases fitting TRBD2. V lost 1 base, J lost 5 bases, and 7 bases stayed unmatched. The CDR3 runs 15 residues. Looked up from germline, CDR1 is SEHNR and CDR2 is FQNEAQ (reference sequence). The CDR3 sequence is CASSLVAGGSDEQYF. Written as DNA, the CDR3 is TGTGCCAGCAGCTTAGTCGCGGGAGGATCCGACGAGCAGTACTTC.

CDR3 bases: TGTGCCAGCGCGGGAAGGATGAGCTCCTACAATGAGCAGTTCTTC. Its protein product is CASAGRMSSYNEQFF. The chain combines TRBV25-1 with TRBJ2-1; a possible D gene is TRBD2 (6 bases). Trimming took off 8 bases at V and 0 bases at J, with 14 bases between the two ends. Germline V gene sequence: CDR1 MGHDK, CDR2 SYGVNS. The CDR3 is made up of 15 amino acids.

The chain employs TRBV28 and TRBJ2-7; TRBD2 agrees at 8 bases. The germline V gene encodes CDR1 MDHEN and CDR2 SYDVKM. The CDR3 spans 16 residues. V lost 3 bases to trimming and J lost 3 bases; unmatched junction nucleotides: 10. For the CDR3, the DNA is TGTGCCAGCAGTTTTAGCGGGGCCCCGGCGAACTACGAGCAGTACTTC. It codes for CASSFSGAPANYEQYF.

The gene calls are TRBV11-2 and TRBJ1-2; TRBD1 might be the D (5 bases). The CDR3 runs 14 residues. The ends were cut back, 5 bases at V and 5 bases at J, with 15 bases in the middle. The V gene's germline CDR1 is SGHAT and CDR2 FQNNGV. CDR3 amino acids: CASSVGSGPYGYTF. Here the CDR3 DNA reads TGTGCCAGCAGCGTAGGATCAGGGCCATATGGCTACACCTTC.

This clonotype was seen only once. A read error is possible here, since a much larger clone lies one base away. The DNA of the CDR3 is TGTTCCAGCAGTCGCACAGGGAGCACTGAAGCTTTCTTT. Residues: CSSSRTGSTEAFF. The chain uses TRBV6-2 or TRBV6-3 and TRBJ1-1; tentative D call: TRBD1 (6 bases). CDR1 and CDR2 (germline): MNHEY, SVGEGT. This CDR3 contains 13 residues.

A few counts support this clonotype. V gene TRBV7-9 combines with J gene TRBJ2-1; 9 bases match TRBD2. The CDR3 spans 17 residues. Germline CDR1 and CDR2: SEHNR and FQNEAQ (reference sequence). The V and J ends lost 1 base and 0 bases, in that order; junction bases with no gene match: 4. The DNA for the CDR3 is TGTGCCAGCAGCTTAGGGACTAGCGCGAGCTCCTACAATGAGCAGTTCTTC. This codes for CASSLGTSASSYNEQFF. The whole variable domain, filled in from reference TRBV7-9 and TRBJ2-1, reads DTGVSQNPRHKITKRGQNVTFRCDPISEHNRLYWYRQTLGQGPEFLTYFQNEAQLEKSRLLSDRFSAERPKGSFSTLEIQRTEQGDSAMYLCASSLGTSASSYNEQFFGPGTRLTVL.

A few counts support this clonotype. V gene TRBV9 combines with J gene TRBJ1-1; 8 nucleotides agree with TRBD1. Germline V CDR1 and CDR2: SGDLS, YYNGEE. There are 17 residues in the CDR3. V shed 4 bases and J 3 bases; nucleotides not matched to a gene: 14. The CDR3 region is CASSPWAGGQKDTEAFF. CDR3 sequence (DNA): TGTGCCAGCAGCCCCTGGGCAGGGGGCCAAAAGGACACTGAAGCTTTCTTT.

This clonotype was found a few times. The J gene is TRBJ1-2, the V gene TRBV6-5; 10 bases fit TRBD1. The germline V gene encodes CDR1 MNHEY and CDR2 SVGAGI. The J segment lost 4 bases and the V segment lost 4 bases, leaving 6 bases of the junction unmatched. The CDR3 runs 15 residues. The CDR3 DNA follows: TGTGCCAGCAGTTTTACGACAGGGGGCAGCTATGGCTACACCTTC. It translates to CASSFTTGGSYGYTF.

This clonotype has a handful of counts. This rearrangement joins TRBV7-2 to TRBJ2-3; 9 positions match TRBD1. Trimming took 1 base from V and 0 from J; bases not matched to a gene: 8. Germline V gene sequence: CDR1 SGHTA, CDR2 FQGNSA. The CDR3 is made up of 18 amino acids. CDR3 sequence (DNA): TGTGCCAGCAGCTTAGACAGGGGGCGGGGTAGAAGCACAGATACGCAGTATTTT. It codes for CASSLDRGRGRSTDTQYF.

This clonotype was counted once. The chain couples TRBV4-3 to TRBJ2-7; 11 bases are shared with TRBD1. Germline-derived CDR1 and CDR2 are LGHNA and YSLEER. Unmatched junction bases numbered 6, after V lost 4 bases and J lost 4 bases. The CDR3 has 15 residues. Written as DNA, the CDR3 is TGCGCCAGCAGCCCAGGACAGGGGGCGATTTACGAGCAGTACTTC. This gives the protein CASSPGQGAIYEQYF.